This T cell receptor (beta chain) was documented in a study of blood T cell repertoires in COVID-19. Study-level information: Donors in the United States, Italy and Spain gave samples during acute or convalescent COVID-19.

TCRdb's copy holds only in-frame clones and misses some; the assay was immunoSEQ multiplex PCR. The sample lists 150,000 to 200,000 clones, around four fifths occurring once. This CDR3 contains 18 residues. Germline loops: CDR1 MNHEY, CDR2 SVGEGT. J was trimmed by 0 bases and V by 0 bases; bases with no gene match: 5. This clone was recorded a few times. The source is a woman between 50 and 59 years old in a cohort exposed to, infected with or recovered from COVID-19 (not recorded which). The sample taken for sequencing was PBMCs or T cells enriched from blood (not recorded which). The chain combines TRBV6-2 or TRBV6-3 with TRBJ2-6; 7 bases fit TRBD1. The CDR3 region is CASSYSLGTVSGANVLTF. CDR3 coding DNA: TGTGCCAGCAGTTACTCGCTAGGGACAGTCTCTGGGGCCAACGTCCTGACTTTC.